Below, 32 T cell receptor beta chains from the same sample are listed, as sequenced in a study of cytomegalovirus exposure and HLA in healthy donors. PCR primers comprised 60 Vbeta and 13 Jbeta primers. Profiled with immunoSEQ multiplex PCR; TCRdb holds only in-frame clones, not every one. The sample contains fewer than 150,000 clones, around 80% of which appear only once. Sequencing used PBMCs. These receptors originate from a female donor in good health and CMV-seropositive.

The rearrangement links TRBV18 to TRBJ2-7, with 10 positions matching TRBD1. Germline CDR1 and CDR2: KGHSH and LQKENI. J was trimmed by 4 bases and V by 4 bases; bases with no gene match: 4. The CDR3 runs to 14 residues. This CDR3 reads CASSQAGQGYEQYF. The CDR3 DNA follows: TGTGCCAGCTCACAGGCGGGACAGGGGTACGAGCAGTACTTC.

The chain couples TRBV18 to TRBJ1-5, with D perhaps matching TRBD1 (5 bases). CDR3 length: 14 amino acids. The germline gives CDR1 KGHSH, CDR2 LQKENI. V lost 3 bases and J 7 bases, leaving 13 bases between the germline ends. The CDR3 DNA sequence: TGTGCCAGCTCACCGGGCCAGGGCAGACAGCCCCAGCATTTT. This codes for CASSPGQGRQPQHF.

The chain employs TRBV11-2 and TRBJ2-5; 8 bases line up with TRBD2. Trimming took 5 bases from V and 1 from J; bases not matched to a gene: 9. The CDR3 covers 16 residues. Germline CDR1 and CDR2: SGHAT and FQNNGV. CDR3 in amino acids: CASSDTFRGGQETQYF. The DNA of the CDR3 is TGTGCCAGCAGCGATACCTTCCGGGGGGGCCAAGAGACCCAGTACTTC.

The chain links TRBV30 to TRBJ2-7; D is perhaps TRBD2 (7 bases). This CDR3 is built from 13 residues. Per germline, CDR1 GTSNPN and CDR2 SVGIG (reference sequence). The germline V and J ends were trimmed by 0 bases and 3 bases, with 9 bases remaining between them. For the CDR3, the DNA is TGTGCCTGGAGTGTAGGGGGGGTCTACGAGCAGTACTTC. It encodes CAWSVGGVYEQYF.

V and J are TRBV6-6 and TRBJ2-7; D is uncertain. The germline V gene has CDR1 MNHNY and CDR2 SVGAGI (reference sequence). V lost 5 bases and J lost 4, with 9 bases in between. This CDR3 spans 12 amino acids. CDR3 loop: CASSPRTYEQYF. In DNA form, the CDR3 reads TGTGCCAGCAGTCCCCGCACTTACGAGCAGTACTTC.

V usage is TRBV6-1 and J usage is TRBJ1-2; TRBD1 aligns across 11 bases. The CDR3 extends over 17 amino acids. After removal of 2 bases from V and 4 bases from J, the junction contained 9 bases not matched to a gene. In germline, CDR1 is MNHNS, CDR2 SASEGT. CDR3 sequence (DNA): TGTGCCAGCAGTGAAAACATCGGGACAGGGGGAGGCTATGGCTACACCTTC. Its protein is CASSENIGTGGGYGYTF.

The chain combines TRBV4-1 with TRBJ1-4, with 8 bases identical to TRBD1. The V gene's germline CDR1 is MGHRA and CDR2 YSYEKL. The CDR3 has 19 amino acids. The V gene end was trimmed by 3 bases and the J gene end by 0 bases; junction bases not matched to a gene: 12. DNA for the CDR3: TGCGCCAGCAGCCACCTACCGGGACAGGATTTTTCAACTAATGAAAAACTGTTTTTT. Its protein product is CASSHLPGQDFSTNEKLFF.

In its sample, this clone was seen a few times. The chain couples TRBV30 to TRBJ2-6; D not resolved. The V gene lost 2 bases and the J gene lost 4 bases, with 9 bases spanning the gap. The CDR3 runs 14 residues. Per the germline V gene, CDR1 is GTSNPN and CDR2 is SVGIG (reference sequence). The CDR3 reads CAWSRQEGANVLTF. CDR3 in DNA: TGTGCCTGGAGTCGGCAGGAAGGGGCCAACGTCCTGACTTTC.

The chain is built from TRBV18 and TRBJ1-5; TRBD1 matches at 7 bases. Germline CDR1 reads KGHSH; CDR2 reads LQKENI. Trimming removed 10 bases from V and 5 bases from J; junction bases left unmatched: 8. The CDR3 sequence is 13 residues long. The CDR3 is CATSQGEDQPQHF. CDR3 DNA: TGTGCCACTTCTCAGGGGGAGGATCAGCCCCAGCATTTT.

V and J are TRBV7-3 and TRBJ2-3; 13 positions agree with TRBD2. The CDR3 length is 16 residues. Per the germline V gene, CDR1 is SGHTA and CDR2 is FQGTGA. V lost 5 bases to trimming and J lost 5 bases; unmatched junction nucleotides: 7. CDR3 region: CASSLGRTSGGDTQYF. For the CDR3, the DNA is TGTGCCAGCAGCCTTGGGAGGACTAGCGGGGGAGATACGCAGTATTTT.

This clone has a handful of counts. CDR3 in amino acids: CASSPGGISNQPQHF. The CDR3 DNA reads as TGTGCCAGCAGCCCTGGGGGGATCTCCAATCAGCCCCAGCATTTT. This chain uses TRBV9 with TRBJ1-5, with TRBD1 as a possible D gene (5 bases). This CDR3 spans 15 amino acids. Trimming cost V 4 bases and J 3 bases, with 14 bases left between them. CDR1 is SGDLS and CDR2 is YYNGEE in the germline V gene.

The chain combines TRBV2 with TRBJ1-1; 11 nucleotides line up with TRBD1. CDR3 length: 13 residues. Unmatched junction bases numbered 5, after V lost 6 bases and J lost 8 bases. CDR1 is SNHLY and CDR2 is FYNNEI in the germline V gene. The CDR3 protein is CASRGTGGREAFF. The CDR3 region has the DNA TGTGCCAGCAGGGGGACAGGGGGAAGGGAAGCTTTCTTT.

J is TRBJ1-5 and V is TRBV7-2; perhaps TRBD1 as D (6 bases). Trimming stripped 1 base from V and 6 bases from J, with 16 bases between. The germline gives CDR1 SGHTA, CDR2 FQGNSA. This CDR3 spans 16 amino acids. The CDR3 nucleotides read TGTGCCAGCAGCTTAGGTGGGGGCATCGATCGTCAGCCCCAGCATTTT. This sequence encodes CASSLGGGIDRQPQHF.

V usage is TRBV28 and J usage is TRBJ2-5, with 7 bases matching TRBD1. This CDR3 region has 15 residues. CDR1 is MDHEN and CDR2 is SYDVKM in the germline V gene. The V gene end was trimmed by 9 bases and the J gene end by 2 bases; junction bases not matched to a gene: 12. CDR3 protein: CASLTPGQPQETQYF. As DNA, the CDR3 is TGTGCCAGTTTAACACCGGGACAGCCGCAAGAGACCCAGTACTTC. Full variable domain (remainder filled in from reference TRBV28 and TRBJ2-5): DVKVTQSSRYLVKRTGEKVFLECVQDMDHENMFWYRQDPGLGLRLIYFSYDVKMKEKGDIPEGYSVSREKKERFSLILESASTNQTSMYLCASLTPGQPQETQYFGPGTRLLVL.

This chain links TRBV28 with TRBJ2-3; 10 positions match TRBD1. The CDR3 spans 15 residues. V dropped 6 bases and J dropped 2; count of bases not matched to a gene: 5. Germline V gene sequence: CDR1 MDHEN, CDR2 SYDVKM. The CDR3 protein is CASSGRQGATDTQYF. In DNA form, the CDR3 reads TGTGCCAGCAGCGGTAGACAGGGGGCCACAGATACGCAGTATTTT.

In regard to this clone: The sample contains more than one DNA sequence encoding this CDR3. The J gene is TRBJ1-5, the V gene TRBV10-2; possible D gene TRBD1, 5 bases. Germline V gene data show CDR1 as WSHSY and CDR2 as SAAADI. The CDR3 contains 13 residues. V lost 4 bases to trimming and J lost 4 bases, with 8 bases between them. DNA of the CDR3: TGCGCCAGCAGTGGACAGCTAAATCAGCCCCAGCATTTT. It specifies CASSGQLNQPQHF.

The chain couples TRBV2 to TRBJ1-6; D may be TRBD1 (6 bases). The CDR3 totals 15 residues. Germline lookup yields CDR1 SNHLY and CDR2 FYNNEI. Between the trimmed V and J ends, which lost 6 bases and 5 bases, there was a span of 14 bases. CDR3 sequence: CASRVTGIDNSPLHF. DNA of the CDR3: TGTGCCAGCAGGGTAACAGGGATCGATAATTCACCCCTCCACTTT.

The chain uses TRBV5-6 and TRBJ2-7; D is unclear. The CDR3 loop spans 14 amino acids. V was trimmed by 6 bases and J by 3 bases, leaving 16 bases between them. CDR1 and CDR2 from the germline V gene are SGHDT and YYEEEE. CDR3 sequence reads: CASTLGQLLYEQYF. CDR3 coding DNA: TGTGCCAGCACCCTTGGGCAGCTACTCTACGAGCAGTACTTC. The variable domain in full, with the rest retrieved from reference TRBV5-6 and TRBJ2-7, is DAGVTQSPTHLIKTRGQQVTLRCSPKSGHDTVSWYQQALGQGPQFIFQYYEEEERQRGNFPDRFSGHQFPNYSSELNVNALLLGDSALYLCASTLGQLLYEQYFGPGTRLTVT.

The V and J genes are TRBV6-5 and TRBJ1-6; unclear D gene. The V end was cut by 10 bases, the J end by 7 bases, with 11 bases between. CDR1 is MNHEY, CDR2 SVGAGI, per germline. The CDR3 has 12 amino acids. CDR3 DNA: TGTGCCACGAGGACTGGAAATTCACCCCTCCACTTT. As protein: CATRTGNSPLHF.

The rearrangement uses TRBV11-2 and TRBJ2-7; no reliable D call. There are 12 residues in the CDR3. Germline CDR1 SGHAT, CDR2 FQNNGV. V shed 3 bases and J shed 6 bases, with 9 bases lying between them. CDR3 DNA sequence: TGTGCCAGCAGCTTCCGGGTGAGCGAGCAGTACTTC. Encoded protein: CASSFRVSEQYF.

The rearrangement uses TRBV9 and TRBJ1-6; no definite D call. The CDR3 is 15 residues long. V lost 2 bases and J 0 bases, leaving 6 bases between the germline ends. Germline lookup yields CDR1 SGDLS and CDR2 YYNGEE. DNA of the CDR3: TGTGCCAGCAGCGTCACGAGCTCCTATAATTCACCCCTCCACTTT. Protein product: CASSVTSSYNSPLHF.

The table lists this clone with a count of one. The genes are TRBV2 and TRBJ1-5, with no clear D. Germline CDR1 reads SNHLY; CDR2 reads FYNNEI. The CDR3 has 15 residues. Trimming took off 3 bases at V and 0 bases at J, with 9 bases between the two ends. CDR3 nucleotides: TGTGCCAGCAGTGACAGGAGGTTTAGCAATCAGCCCCAGCATTTT. Translating gives CASSDRRFSNQPQHF. The whole variable domain, remainder taken from reference TRBV2 and TRBJ1-5, is EPEVTQTPSHQVTQMGQEVILRCVPISNHLYFYWYRQILGQKVEFLVSFYNNEISEKSEIFDDQFSVERPDGSNFTLKIRSTKLEDSAMYFCASSDRRFSNQPQHFGDGTRLSIL.

This clone was observed once. This chain uses TRBV5-1 with TRBJ1-1, with 10 positions matching TRBD1. Germline V gene data show CDR1 as SGHRS and CDR2 as YFSETQ. The CDR3 length is 18 residues. Trimming took 2 bases from V and 0 from J; bases not matched to a gene: 10. CDR3 amino acids: CASSFLGTGVKMNTEAFF. Written as DNA, the CDR3 is TGCGCCAGCAGCTTCCTTGGGACAGGGGTTAAAATGAACACTGAAGCTTTCTTT.

The V gene is TRBV6-1, the J gene TRBJ2-1; 7 bases map to TRBD1. Germline trimming cut 1 base from V and 9 bases from J; bases unmatched to any gene: 0. CDR1 and CDR2 (germline): MNHNS, SASEGT. This CDR3 comprises 12 residues. The CDR3 DNA follows: TGTGCCAGCAGTGAAGACAGGGGTGAGCAGTTCTTC. Encoded protein: CASSEDRGEQFF.

V and J are TRBV28 and TRBJ1-2; 7 bases fit TRBD1. Germline V gives CDR1 MDHEN, CDR2 SYDVKM. This CDR3 has 14 amino acids. Losses at the gene ends were 3 bases for V and 7 bases for J; bases not matched to a gene: 8. DNA of the CDR3: TGTGCCAGCAGTTTTGAGACAGGGAGCTCTGGCTACACCTTC. The encoded protein is CASSFETGSSGYTF.

The chain couples TRBV28 to TRBJ1-2; 9 positions agree with TRBD1. Germline V gene sequence: CDR1 MDHEN, CDR2 SYDVKM. The CDR3 loop spans 17 amino acids. V gave up 1 base and J gave up 0 bases; unmatched junction bases: 6. The CDR3 sequence is CASSLFPGQGPNYGYTF. The CDR3 coding sequence is TGTGCCAGCAGTTTATTTCCGGGACAGGGACCTAACTATGGCTACACCTTC.

The chain employs TRBV6-1 and TRBJ1-6; D might be TRBD1 (6 bases). This CDR3 is built from 15 residues. Trimming left V 5 bases short and J 8 bases short, with 16 bases between. Germline V CDR1 and CDR2: MNHNS, SASEGT. The CDR3: CASSPGAGDHSPLHF. In DNA form, the CDR3 reads TGTGCCAGCAGTCCCGGGGCAGGGGATCATTCACCCCTCCACTTT.

Only a few counts were recorded for this clone. This chain links TRBV4-2 with TRBJ1-4; D gene unclear. V gave up 2 bases and J gave up 7 bases, with 11 bases separating them. Germline V gene lookup returns CDR1 LGHNA and CDR2 YNFKEQ. The CDR3 runs 14 residues. CDR3 loop: CASSQRGYAEKLFF. The CDR3 coding sequence is TGTGCCAGCAGCCAACGAGGGTATGCTGAAAAACTGTTTTTT.

The V call is TRBV27, the J call TRBJ1-4; D uncertain. Germline V CDR1 and CDR2: MNHEY, SMNVEV (reference sequence). The V end lost 5 bases, the J end lost 4 bases, and 5 bases lay between the germline ends. The CDR3 consists of 12 residues. CDR3 nucleotides: TGTGCCAGCAGTGGGCTTAATGAAAAACTGTTTTTT. This translates into CASSGLNEKLFF.

V is TRBV7-9 and J is TRBJ2-2, with D possibly TRBD2 on 6 matching bases. The CDR3 spans 16 residues. Germline V gene sequence: CDR1 SEHNR, CDR2 FQNEAQ (reference sequence). V gave up 5 bases and J gave up 7 bases, with 20 bases separating them. The CDR3 bases are TGTGCCAGCAGCCGGGGGTCGGGACCCGAGGGCGGGGAGCTGTTTTTT. Its protein product is CASSRGSGPEGGELFF.

The chain joins TRBV6-1 to TRBJ2-4, with D tentatively TRBD1 (6 bases). From germline, CDR1 is MNHNS and CDR2 SASEGT. The CDR3 length is 17 residues. V dropped 1 base and J dropped 3 bases, with 16 bases sitting between them. CDR3 protein: CASSEVLTGWDKNIQYF. The DNA of the CDR3 is TGTGCCAGCAGTGAAGTGTTAACAGGGTGGGACAAAAACATTCAGTACTTC.

For the CDR3, the DNA is TGTGCCTGGAAAAATACAGGGGCGAACACCGGGGAGCTGTTTTTT. Amino acids: CAWKNTGANTGELFF. The chain couples TRBV30 to TRBJ2-2, with TRBD1 matching over 7 bases. V shed 4 bases, J shed 0 bases, and the junction held 5 bases outside the gene matches. Per the germline V gene, CDR1 is GTSNPN and CDR2 is SVGIG (reference sequence). This CDR3 region has 15 residues.